One and the same sample provided the 31 T cell receptor beta chains below, sequenced in a study of regulatory T cells in long-lasting Graves disease. Through Arm-PCR of CDR3 regions and iRepertoire HTBI primers, TCR beta libraries were built. MiXCR, run by TCRdb on the multiplex PCR reads, gives a single entry per CDR3 protein. The repertoire holds about 500,000 distinct CDR3 sequences, around 11% seen once, with around 9.3% in the top ten. Noted time point: newly diagnosed GD, antithyroid drugs for less than 3 months. RNA from PBMCs was the source of the TCR library. Separately, the same data were catalogued under a study of T cells in Graves' hyperthyroidism and ophthalmopathy.

The starting material was peripheral blood mononuclear cells (PBMCs), obtained at new diagnosis, from a patient treated with antithyroid drugs. The receptors stem from a woman aged 25 to 45 with Graves disease.

As regards this clonotype: At one end, the junction sequence differs from germline, possibly due to a read error. V is TRBV25-1 and J is TRBJ1-1; TRBD1 is a possible D gene (6 bases). The length of the CDR3 is 14 residues. Germline V gene sequence: CDR1 MGHDK, CDR2 SYGVNS. The CDR3 is CASSGDKLNNEAFF. CDR3 bases: TGTGCCAGCAGTGGGGACAAGCTGAACAATGAAGCTTTCTTT.

This clonotype was seen ten or more times. The chain carries TRBV10-3 and TRBJ1-1; D gene uncertain. The germline V gene has CDR1 ENHRY and CDR2 SYGVKD. Trimming shortened V by 0 bases and J by 8 bases, and 7 bases separated the two germline ends. The CDR3 runs 12 residues. CDR3 in amino acids: CAISESKGEAFF. CDR3 coding DNA: TGTGCCATCAGTGAGTCGAAAGGAGAAGCTTTCTTT.

This clonotype appeared many times. V usage is TRBV20-1 and J usage is TRBJ1-1; no definite D call. Germline CDR1 DFQATT, CDR2 SNEGSKA (reference sequence). The CDR3 runs to 13 residues. Deletions cut 1 base from V and 4 bases from J, with 10 bases between. The CDR3 coding sequence is TGCAGTGCTAGAGGCCTGGTAGGCACTGAAGCTTTCTTT. Its translation is CSARGLVGTEAFF.

J is TRBJ1-1 and V is TRBV6-2 or TRBV6-3; D not resolved. The ends were cut back, 6 bases at V and 3 bases at J, with 14 bases in the middle. The CDR3 length is 14 residues. Germline lookup yields CDR1 MNHEY and CDR2 SVGEGT. The CDR3 DNA sequence: TGTGCCAGCAGGGGGTCCATACAATACACTGAAGCTTTCTTT. It specifies CASRGSIQYTEAFF.

This chain uses TRBV7-8 with TRBJ2-1, with D unclear. CDR1 and CDR2 from the germline V gene are SGHVS and FQNEAQ. The V end lost 0 bases, the J end lost 4 bases, and 10 bases lay between the germline ends. This CDR3 region has 15 residues. The CDR3 DNA is TGTGCCAGCAGCTTAGCTCATATACGGTACAATGAGCAGTTCTTC. Translated, it gives CASSLAHIRYNEQFF.

With regard to this clonotype: A much larger clone is a single base away; this may be a read error. This chain links TRBV5-1 with TRBJ2-3, with 15 bases lining up with TRBD2. V dropped 2 bases and J dropped 3; count of bases not matched to a gene: 7. Per the germline V gene, CDR1 is SGHRS and CDR2 is YFSETQ. CDR3 size: 18 residues. The CDR3: CASSFGGLAGGLTDTQYF. DNA for the CDR3: TGCGCCAGCAGCTTTGGTGGACTAGCGGGAGGGTTAACAGATACGCAGTATTTT.

Regarding this clonotype: The likely explanation is a read error, given a far larger clone one base away. V and J are TRBV28 and TRBJ2-1; 14 bases match TRBD2. In germline, CDR1 is MDHEN, CDR2 SYDVKM. The V and J ends lost 6 bases and 4 bases, in that order; junction bases with no gene match: 2. The CDR3 consists of 15 residues. The CDR3: CASSGLAGGYNEQFF. CDR3 in DNA: TGTGCCAGCAGCGGACTAGCGGGAGGTTACAATGAGCAGTTCTTC.

This clonotype was recorded at least ten times. This chain connects TRBV7-2 to TRBJ1-2, with 8 bases matching TRBD1. The CDR3 sequence is 16 residues long. CDR1 is SGHTA and CDR2 is FQGNSA in the germline V gene. V shed 4 bases and J 6 bases; nucleotides not matched to a gene: 13. The CDR3 reads CASSSRGFGQGDGYTF. The CDR3 region has the DNA TGTGCCAGCAGCTCTCGAGGGTTCGGACAGGGCGATGGCTACACCTTC.

This clonotype was found many times. The J gene is TRBJ1-6, the V gene TRBV6-9; D perhaps matches TRBD1 (6 bases). V was clipped by 4 bases and J by 0 bases, with 13 bases between them. Germline assignment: CDR1 MNHGY and CDR2 SVAAGI. This CDR3 region has 17 residues. CDR3 DNA: TGTGCCAGCAGTTGGCCGGGACAAAGCTCCTATAATTCACCCCTCCACTTT. Its translation is CASSWPGQSSYNSPLHF.

As for this clonotype: This clone may be a read error of a much larger clone one base away. V gene TRBV12-3 or TRBV12-4 combines with J gene TRBJ2-1; D gene uncertain. This CDR3 comprises 13 residues. The germline V and J ends were trimmed by 5 bases and 13 bases, with 18 bases remaining between them. In DNA form, the CDR3 reads TGTGCCAGCAGTCCCGACGGCAAAGAGACCCAGTTCTTC. This translates into CASSPDGKETQFF.

This clonotype was counted ten times or more. This rearrangement joins TRBV20-1 to TRBJ1-5, with 12 bases fitting TRBD1. The CDR3 length is 14 residues. Germline-derived CDR1 and CDR2 are DFQATT and SNEGSKA (reference sequence). The trim removed 3 bases at V and 8 bases at J, leaving 5 bases unmatched. The CDR3 protein is CSARGTGGYEPQHF. CDR3 nucleotide sequence: TGCAGTGCTAGGGGGACAGGGGGCTATGAGCCCCAGCATTTT.

In its sample, this clonotype was seen many times. The rearrangement joins TRBV19 to TRBJ1-1; a weak D match, TRBD1 (6 bases). The CDR3 spans 16 residues. Germline CDR1 and CDR2: LNHDA and SQIVND (reference sequence). Trimming took off 6 bases at V and 0 bases at J, with 17 bases between the two ends. The CDR3 sequence: CASSPHRAGLNTEAFF. Written as DNA, the CDR3 is TGTGCCAGTAGCCCTCACAGGGCAGGGTTGAACACTGAAGCTTTCTTT.

Turning to this clonotype: This may be a read error, as it is one base from a much larger clone. CDR3 sequence reads: CACSPANLAGGTDTQYF. The DNA for the CDR3 is TGTGCCTGCAGTCCCGCCAATCTAGCGGGAGGGACAGATACGCAGTATTTT. The chain joins TRBV6-1 to TRBJ2-3; 12 bases map to TRBD2. The CDR3 is made up of 17 amino acids. Germline values: CDR1 MNHNS, CDR2 SASEGT.

In its sample, this clonotype was seen a few times. The chain employs TRBV10-3 and TRBJ2-7; D is undetermined. Per germline, CDR1 ENHRY and CDR2 SYGVKD. The CDR3 spans 13 residues. Between the trimmed V and J ends, which lost 3 bases and 3 bases, there was a span of 9 bases. In nucleotides, the CDR3 is TGTGCCATCAGTGACGGCAGGTTCTACGAGCAGTACTTC. Encoded protein: CAISDGRFYEQYF.

This clonotype was recorded a few times. V is TRBV9 and J is TRBJ2-5; 7 bases are shared with TRBD1. Germline CDR1 SGDLS, CDR2 YYNGEE. CDR3 length: 14 amino acids. J was trimmed by 5 bases and V by 3 bases; bases with no gene match: 7. CDR3 nucleotides: TGTGCCAGCAGCGGACAGGGCCCGCGGGAGACCCAGTACTTC. Protein product: CASSGQGPRETQYF.

The chain joins TRBV6-9 to TRBJ2-3; D unclear. The ends were cut back, 3 bases at V and 7 bases at J, with 8 bases in the middle. Germline values: CDR1 MNHGY, CDR2 SVAAGI. The CDR3 has 12 residues. This CDR3 reads CASSYPTHTQYF. CDR3 bases: TGTGCCAGCAGTTACCCGACCCATACGCAGTATTTT.

V gene TRBV20-1 combines with J gene TRBJ2-4; 13 bases line up with TRBD2. The J segment lost 0 bases and the V segment lost 1 base, leaving 6 bases of the junction unmatched. The CDR3 consists of 18 residues. Germline V lookup: CDR1 DFQATT, CDR2 SNEGSKA (reference sequence). The CDR3 protein is CSARGTSGRGLAKNIQYF. In nucleotides, the CDR3 is TGCAGTGCTAGAGGAACTAGCGGGAGGGGACTAGCCAAAAACATTCAGTACTTC.

The rearrangement links TRBV19 to TRBJ2-3, with D possibly matching TRBD1 (6 bases). Deletions cut 8 bases from V and 7 bases from J, with 16 bases between. CDR1 and CDR2 (germline): LNHDA, SQIVND (reference sequence). The CDR3 extends over 13 amino acids. The CDR3 is CASSHYRENTQYF. DNA for the CDR3: TGTGCCAGTTCCCATTACAGGGAAAATACGCAGTATTTT.

J is TRBJ2-1 and V is TRBV19; 11 bases match TRBD2. This CDR3 contains 18 residues. The germline V gene encodes CDR1 LNHDA and CDR2 SQIVND (reference sequence). J gave up 3 bases and V 1 base, and 8 bases lay outside the gene matches. CDR3 coding DNA: TGTGCCAGTAGTATAGGGCTAGCGGGAGGAACTTTCTACAATGAGCAGTTCTTC. It specifies CASSIGLAGGTFYNEQFF.

This clonotype came up a few times. The V and J genes are TRBV14 and TRBJ1-2; D is unclear. This CDR3 has 13 amino acids. Per the germline V gene, CDR1 is SGHDN and CDR2 is FVKESK. V was cut by 0 bases and J by 3 bases, with 5 bases left in between. CDR3 sequence reads: CASSQERDYGYTF. CDR3 in DNA: TGTGCCAGCAGCCAAGAACGGGACTATGGCTACACCTTC.

Remarks on this clonotype: An end of the junction does not agree with germline; a read error may underlie this. The chain has TRBV3-1 and TRBJ2-5; D possibly corresponds to TRBD2 (7 bases). The CDR3 has 16 residues. Germline CDR1 reads LGHDT; CDR2 reads YNNKEL (reference sequence). The CDR3, as DNA: TGCGCCAGCAGCGCAGAGATAGGGGGGGGCGCTGAGACCCAGTACTTC. Its protein is CASSAEIGGGAETQYF.

V is TRBV2 and J is TRBJ2-3; D is undetermined. The CDR3 covers 13 residues. Germline values: CDR1 SNHLY, CDR2 FYNNEI. V gave up 7 bases and J gave up 3 bases, with 11 bases separating them. As DNA, the CDR3 is TGTGCCAGCATCCGGAGAGGAACAGATACGCAGTATTTT. Protein sequence: CASIRRGTDTQYF.

This chain connects TRBV7-8 to TRBJ2-2, with D perhaps matching TRBD2 (6 bases). The CDR3 spans 15 residues. Germline V gives CDR1 SGHVS, CDR2 FQNEAQ. Trimming removed 3 bases from V and 3 bases from J, with 11 bases in between. The CDR3 DNA reads TGTGCCAGCAGCTTCAGGCGGGGTTACACCGGGGAGCTGTTTTTT. Translating gives CASSFRRGYTGELFF.

The chain carries TRBV19 and TRBJ1-1, with D maybe TRBD1 (5 bases). Per the germline V gene, CDR1 is LNHDA and CDR2 is SQIVND (reference sequence). The CDR3 is 14 amino acids. V was clipped by 7 bases and J by 2 bases, with 14 bases between them. The CDR3 nucleotides read TGTGCCAGTACCACGGGGGGGGAAAACACTGAAGCTTTCTTT. Amino acids: CASTTGGENTEAFF.

This clonotype has a count of ten or more. The chain carries TRBV11-3 and TRBJ2-3; D is tentatively TRBD1 or TRBD2 (7 bases each). Germline V CDR1 and CDR2: SGHNT, YENEEA. Trimming removed 5 bases from V and 4 bases from J, with 16 bases in between. The CDR3 is made up of 15 amino acids. The CDR3 DNA is TGTGCCAGCAGCCATGGGACTACAGGGGCAGATACGCAGTATTTT. As protein: CASSHGTTGADTQYF.

This clonotype was detected many times. The genes are TRBV5-1 and TRBJ2-6, with D possibly matching TRBD2 (6 bases). This CDR3 region has 18 residues. The V end lost 1 base, the J end lost 0 bases, and 14 bases lay between the germline ends. Germline V gene data show CDR1 as SGHRS and CDR2 as YFSETQ. DNA of the CDR3: TGCGCCAGCAGCTTGTTAGTGCGGGGAGACTCTGGGGCCAACGTCCTGACTTTC. Translating gives CASSLLVRGDSGANVLTF.

This clonotype came up a few times. This chain joins TRBV5-1 and TRBJ1-4; TRBD1 matches at 9 bases. Trimming took 5 bases from V and 5 from J; bases not matched to a gene: 7. The CDR3 has 15 residues. CDR1 is SGHRS, CDR2 YFSETQ, per germline. CDR3 region: CASRDSGQGNEKLFF. CDR3 DNA sequence: TGCGCCAGCAGAGATTCAGGACAGGGGAATGAAAAACTGTTTTTT.

There are a few counts of this clonotype. This may be a read error, as it is one base from a much larger clone. The J gene is TRBJ2-7, the V gene TRBV7-2; D remains ambiguous. This CDR3 has 13 amino acids. Germline V gives CDR1 SGHTA, CDR2 FQGNSA. Trimming left V 4 bases short and J 4 bases short, with 11 bases between. The CDR3 here is CASSSRIRYEQYF. The CDR3 nucleotides are TGTGCCAGCAGCTCTAGAATAAGGTACGAGCAGTACTTC.

In this sample, this clonotype turned up a few times. The V gene is TRBV5-1, the J gene TRBJ1-4; 9 bases line up with TRBD1. Germline V gene data show CDR1 as SGHRS and CDR2 as YFSETQ. This CDR3 is built from 16 residues. V shed 4 bases, J shed 5 bases, and the junction held 9 bases outside the gene matches. CDR3: CASSPNTGGSNEKLFF. CDR3 nucleotides: TGCGCCAGCAGCCCCAATACAGGGGGCTCAAATGAAAAACTGTTTTTT.

This clonotype was counted many times. The chain uses TRBV10-3 and TRBJ2-7; D might be TRBD2 (5 bases). The CDR3 totals 13 residues. Per the germline V gene, CDR1 is ENHRY and CDR2 is SYGVKD. The V end lost 4 bases, the J end lost 3 bases, and 10 bases lay between the germline ends. This chain's CDR3 is CAISADGNYEQYF. CDR3 in DNA: TGTGCCATCAGTGCTGACGGGAACTACGAGCAGTACTTC.

In its sample, this clonotype was seen many times. The chain combines TRBV2 with TRBJ1-2, with D unclear. Germline CDR1 and CDR2: SNHLY and FYNNEI. The CDR3 spans 12 residues. Trimming took off 4 bases at V and 6 bases at J, with 9 bases between the two ends. CDR3: CASSVGWDGYTF. The CDR3 DNA follows: TGTGCCAGCAGTGTCGGGTGGGATGGCTACACCTTC. The full variable domain, its missing parts supplied by reference TRBV2 and TRBJ1-2, is EPEVTQTPSHQVTQMGQEVILRCVPISNHLYFYWYRQILGQKVEFLVSFYNNEISEKSEIFDDQFSVERPDGSNFTLKIRSTKLEDSAMYFCASSVGWDGYTFGSGTRLTVV.